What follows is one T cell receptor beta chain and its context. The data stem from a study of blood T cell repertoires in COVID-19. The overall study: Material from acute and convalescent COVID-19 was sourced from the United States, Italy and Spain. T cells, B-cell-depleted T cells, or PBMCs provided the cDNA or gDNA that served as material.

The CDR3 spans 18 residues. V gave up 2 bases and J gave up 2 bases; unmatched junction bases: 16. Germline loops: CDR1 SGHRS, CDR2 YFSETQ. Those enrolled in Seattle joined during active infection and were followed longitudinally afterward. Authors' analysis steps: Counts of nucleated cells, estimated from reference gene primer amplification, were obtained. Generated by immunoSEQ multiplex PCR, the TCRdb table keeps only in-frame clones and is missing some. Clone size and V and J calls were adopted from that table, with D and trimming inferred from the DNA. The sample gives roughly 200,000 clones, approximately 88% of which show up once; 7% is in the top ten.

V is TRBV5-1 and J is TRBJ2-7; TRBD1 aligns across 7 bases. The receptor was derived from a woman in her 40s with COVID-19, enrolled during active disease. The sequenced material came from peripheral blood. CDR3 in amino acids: CASSFALDADRPTYEQYF. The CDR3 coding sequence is TGCGCCAGCAGCTTCGCACTCGACGCGGACAGGCCAACCTACGAGCAGTACTTC. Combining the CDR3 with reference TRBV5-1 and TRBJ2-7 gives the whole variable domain KAGVTQTPRYLIKTRGQQVTLSCSPISGHRSVSWYQQTPGQGLQFLFEYFSETQRNKGNFPGRFSGRQFSNSRSEMNVSTLELGDSALYLCASSFALDADRPTYEQYFGPGTRLTVT.